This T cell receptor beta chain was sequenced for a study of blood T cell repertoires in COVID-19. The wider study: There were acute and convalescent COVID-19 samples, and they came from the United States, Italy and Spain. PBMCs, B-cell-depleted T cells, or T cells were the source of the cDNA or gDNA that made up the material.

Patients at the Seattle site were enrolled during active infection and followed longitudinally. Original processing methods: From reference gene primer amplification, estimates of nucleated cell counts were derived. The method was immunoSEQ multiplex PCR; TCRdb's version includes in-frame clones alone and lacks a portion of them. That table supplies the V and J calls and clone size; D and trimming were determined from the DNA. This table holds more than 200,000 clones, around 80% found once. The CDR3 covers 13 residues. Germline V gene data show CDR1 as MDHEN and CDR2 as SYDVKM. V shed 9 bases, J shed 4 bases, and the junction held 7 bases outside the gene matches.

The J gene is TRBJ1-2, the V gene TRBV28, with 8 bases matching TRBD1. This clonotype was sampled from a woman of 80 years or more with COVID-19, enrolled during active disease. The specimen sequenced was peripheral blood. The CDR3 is CASTGGVGYGYTF. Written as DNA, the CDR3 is TGTGCCAGTACAGGGGGAGTGGGCTATGGCTACACCTTC.